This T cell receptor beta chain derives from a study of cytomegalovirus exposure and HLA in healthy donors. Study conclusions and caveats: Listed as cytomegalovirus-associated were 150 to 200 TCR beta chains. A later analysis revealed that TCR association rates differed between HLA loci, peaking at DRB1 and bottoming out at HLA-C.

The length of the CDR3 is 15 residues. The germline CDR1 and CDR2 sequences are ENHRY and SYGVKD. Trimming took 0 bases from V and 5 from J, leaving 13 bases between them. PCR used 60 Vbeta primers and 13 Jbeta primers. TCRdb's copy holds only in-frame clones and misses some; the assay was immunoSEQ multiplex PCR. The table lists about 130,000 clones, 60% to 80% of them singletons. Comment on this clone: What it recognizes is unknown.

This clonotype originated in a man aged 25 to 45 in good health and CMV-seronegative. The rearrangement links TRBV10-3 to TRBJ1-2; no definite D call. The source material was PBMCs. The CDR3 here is CAISESQARWYGYTF. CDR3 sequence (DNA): TGTGCCATCAGTGAGTCCCAGGCCCGATGGTATGGCTACACCTTC.